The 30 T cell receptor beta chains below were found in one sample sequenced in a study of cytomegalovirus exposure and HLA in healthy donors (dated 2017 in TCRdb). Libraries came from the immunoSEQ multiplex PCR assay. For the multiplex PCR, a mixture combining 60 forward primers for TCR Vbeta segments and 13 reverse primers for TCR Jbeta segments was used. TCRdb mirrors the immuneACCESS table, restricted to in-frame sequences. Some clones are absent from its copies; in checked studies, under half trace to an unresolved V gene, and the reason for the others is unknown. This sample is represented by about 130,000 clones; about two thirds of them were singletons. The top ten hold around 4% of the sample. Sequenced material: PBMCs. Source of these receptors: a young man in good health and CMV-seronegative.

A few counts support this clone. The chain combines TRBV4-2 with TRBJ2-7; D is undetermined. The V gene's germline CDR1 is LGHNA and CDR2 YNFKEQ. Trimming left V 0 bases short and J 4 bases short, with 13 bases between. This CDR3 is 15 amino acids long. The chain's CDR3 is CASSQEYGPFYEQYF. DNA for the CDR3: TGTGCCAGCAGCCAAGAATATGGCCCTTTTTACGAGCAGTACTTC.

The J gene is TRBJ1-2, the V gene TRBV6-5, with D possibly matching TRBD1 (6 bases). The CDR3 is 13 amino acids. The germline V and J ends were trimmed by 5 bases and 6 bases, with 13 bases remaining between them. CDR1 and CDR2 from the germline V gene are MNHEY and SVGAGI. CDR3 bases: TGTGCCAGCAGTGAACAGGGTTTCGATGGCTACACCTTC. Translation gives CASSEQGFDGYTF.

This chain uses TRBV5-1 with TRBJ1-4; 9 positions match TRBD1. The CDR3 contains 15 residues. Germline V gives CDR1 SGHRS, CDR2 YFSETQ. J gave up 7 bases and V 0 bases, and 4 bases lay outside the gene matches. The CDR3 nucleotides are TGCGCCAGCAGCTTGGGGACAGGGGTATCTGAAAAACTGTTTTTT. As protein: CASSLGTGVSEKLFF.

CDR3 protein: CASSMGSNTEAFF. The DNA of the CDR3 is TGTGCCAGCAGTATGGGGAGTAACACTGAAGCTTTCTTT. The rearrangement links TRBV2 to TRBJ1-1; D call uncertain. V lost 5 bases to trimming and J lost 2 bases, with 9 bases between them. CDR3 size: 13 residues. CDR1 is SNHLY and CDR2 is FYNNEI in the germline V gene.

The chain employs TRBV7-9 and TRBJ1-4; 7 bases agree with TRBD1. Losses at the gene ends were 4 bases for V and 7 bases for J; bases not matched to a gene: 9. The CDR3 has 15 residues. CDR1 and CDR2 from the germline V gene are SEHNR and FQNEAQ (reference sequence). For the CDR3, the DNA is TGTGCCAGCAGCTCTACACGGGACAGCCTTGAAAAACTGTTTTTT. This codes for CASSSTRDSLEKLFF.

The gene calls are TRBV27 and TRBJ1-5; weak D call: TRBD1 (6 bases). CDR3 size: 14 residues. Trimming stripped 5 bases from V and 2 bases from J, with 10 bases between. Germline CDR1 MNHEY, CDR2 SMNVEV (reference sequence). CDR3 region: CASSQGPGNQPQHF. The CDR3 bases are TGTGCCAGCAGTCAGGGGCCGGGCAATCAGCCCCAGCATTTT.

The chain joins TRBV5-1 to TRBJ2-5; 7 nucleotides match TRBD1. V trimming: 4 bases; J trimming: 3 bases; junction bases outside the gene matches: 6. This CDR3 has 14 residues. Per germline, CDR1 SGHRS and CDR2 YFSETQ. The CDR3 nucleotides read TGCGCCAGCAGCCGTACCGGGACAGAAGAGACCCAGTACTTC. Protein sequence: CASSRTGTEETQYF.

The CDR3 DNA sequence: TGTGCCAGCAGCTTGGTTCTATATAACTATGGCTACACCTTC. This encodes CASSLVLYNYGYTF. The chain employs TRBV7-9 and TRBJ1-2; D gene uncertain. The germline gives CDR1 SEHNR, CDR2 FQNEAQ (reference sequence). V lost 3 bases to trimming and J lost 1 base, with 9 bases between them. This CDR3 comprises 14 residues.

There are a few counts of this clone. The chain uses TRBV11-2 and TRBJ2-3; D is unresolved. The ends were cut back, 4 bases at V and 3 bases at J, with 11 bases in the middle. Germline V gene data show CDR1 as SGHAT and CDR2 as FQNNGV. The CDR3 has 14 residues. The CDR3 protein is CASSYSRETDTQYF. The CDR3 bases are TGTGCCAGCAGCTACTCTAGAGAAACAGATACGCAGTATTTT. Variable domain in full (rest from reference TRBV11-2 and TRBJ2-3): EAGVAQSPRYKIIEKRQSVAFWCNPISGHATLYWYQQILGQGPKLLIQFQNNGVVDDSQLPKDRFSAERLKGVDSTLKIQPAKLEDSAVYLCASSYSRETDTQYFGPGTRLTVL.

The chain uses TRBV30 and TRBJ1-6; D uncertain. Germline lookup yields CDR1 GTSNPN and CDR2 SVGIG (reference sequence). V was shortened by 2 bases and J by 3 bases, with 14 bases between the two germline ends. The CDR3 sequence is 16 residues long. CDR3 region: CAWSIFGEYYNSPLHF. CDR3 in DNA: TGTGCCTGGAGTATTTTTGGAGAATACTATAATTCACCCCTCCACTTT.

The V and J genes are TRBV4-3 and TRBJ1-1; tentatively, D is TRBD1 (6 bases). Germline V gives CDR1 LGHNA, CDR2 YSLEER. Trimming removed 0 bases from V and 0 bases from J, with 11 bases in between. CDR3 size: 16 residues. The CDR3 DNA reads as TGCGCCAGCAGCCAAGACCGAAGGGGGTTGAACACTGAAGCTTTCTTT. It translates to CASSQDRRGLNTEAFF.

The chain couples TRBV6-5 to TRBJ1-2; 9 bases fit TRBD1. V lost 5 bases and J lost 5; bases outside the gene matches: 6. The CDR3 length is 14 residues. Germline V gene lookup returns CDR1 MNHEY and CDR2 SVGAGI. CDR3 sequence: CASSTGGAGYGYTF. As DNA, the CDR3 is TGTGCCAGCAGTACAGGGGGCGCGGGGTATGGCTACACCTTC.

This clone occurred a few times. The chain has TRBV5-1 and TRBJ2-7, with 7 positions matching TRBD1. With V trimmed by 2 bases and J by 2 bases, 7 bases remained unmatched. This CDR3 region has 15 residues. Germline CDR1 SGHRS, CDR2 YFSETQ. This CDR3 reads CASSLLRDSPYEQYF. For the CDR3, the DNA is TGCGCCAGCAGCTTACTCCGGGACAGCCCCTACGAGCAGTACTTC.

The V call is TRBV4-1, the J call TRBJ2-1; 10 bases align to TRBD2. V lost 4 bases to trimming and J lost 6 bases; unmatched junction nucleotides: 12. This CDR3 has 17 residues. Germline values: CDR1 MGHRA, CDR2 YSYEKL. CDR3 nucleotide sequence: TGCGCCAGCAGCCGACTCGGACTAGCGGTTTTAGGCAATGAGCAGTTCTTC. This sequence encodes CASSRLGLAVLGNEQFF.

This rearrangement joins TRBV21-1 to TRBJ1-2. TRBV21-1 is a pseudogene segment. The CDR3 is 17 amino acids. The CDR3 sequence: CASPVPLLLKRPEGYTF. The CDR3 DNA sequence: TGTGCCAGCCCAGTACCCCTCCTCTTAAAACGCCCGGAGGGCTACACCTTC.

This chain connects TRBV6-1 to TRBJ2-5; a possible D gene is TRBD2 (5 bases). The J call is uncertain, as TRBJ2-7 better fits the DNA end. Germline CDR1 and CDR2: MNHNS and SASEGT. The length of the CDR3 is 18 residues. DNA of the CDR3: TGTGCCAGCAGTGAAGGTTTCGGGGTTTTAGACCCTACCTACGAGCAGTACTTC. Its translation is CASSEGFGVLDPTYEQYF.

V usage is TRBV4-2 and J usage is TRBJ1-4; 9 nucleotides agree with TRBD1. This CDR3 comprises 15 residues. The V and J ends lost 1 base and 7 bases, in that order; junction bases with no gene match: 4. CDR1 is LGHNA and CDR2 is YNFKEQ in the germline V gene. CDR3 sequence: CASSQGDRDVEKLFF. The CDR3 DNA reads TGTGCCAGCAGCCAAGGGGACAGGGATGTTGAAAAACTGTTTTTT.

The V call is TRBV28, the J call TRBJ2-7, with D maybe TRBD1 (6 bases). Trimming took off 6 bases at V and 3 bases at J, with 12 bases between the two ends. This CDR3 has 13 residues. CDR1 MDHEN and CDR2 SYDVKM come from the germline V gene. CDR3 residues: CASRDSAYYEQYF. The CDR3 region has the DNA TGTGCCAGCAGGGACAGCGCCTACTACGAGCAGTACTTC.

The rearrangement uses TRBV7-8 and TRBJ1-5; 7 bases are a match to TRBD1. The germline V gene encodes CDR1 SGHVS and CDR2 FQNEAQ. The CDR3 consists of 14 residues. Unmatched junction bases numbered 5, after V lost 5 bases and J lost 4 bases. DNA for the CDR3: TGTGCCAGCAGCATTGACAGGGCTAATCAGCCCCAGCATTTT. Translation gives CASSIDRANQPQHF. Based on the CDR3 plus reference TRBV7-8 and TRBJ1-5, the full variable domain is GAGVSQSPRYKVAKRGQDVALRCDPISGHVSLFWYQQALGQGPEFLTYFQNEAQLDKSGLPSDRFFAERPEGSVSTLKIQRTQQEDSAVYLCASSIDRANQPQHFGDGTRLSIL.

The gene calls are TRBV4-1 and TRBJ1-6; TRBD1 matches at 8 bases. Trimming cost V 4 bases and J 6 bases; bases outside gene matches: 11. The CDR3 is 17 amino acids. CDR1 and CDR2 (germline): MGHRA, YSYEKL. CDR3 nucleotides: TGCGCCAGCAGCCGGGATGGCAGGGGGCTTGGTAATTCACCCCTCCACTTT. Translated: CASSRDGRGLGNSPLHF.

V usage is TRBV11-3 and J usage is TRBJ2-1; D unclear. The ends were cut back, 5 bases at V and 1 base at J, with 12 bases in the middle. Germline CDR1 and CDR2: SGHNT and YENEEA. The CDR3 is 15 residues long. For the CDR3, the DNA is TGTGCCAGCAGCGTGGTTTCAGGATCCTACAATGAGCAGTTCTTC. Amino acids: CASSVVSGSYNEQFF.

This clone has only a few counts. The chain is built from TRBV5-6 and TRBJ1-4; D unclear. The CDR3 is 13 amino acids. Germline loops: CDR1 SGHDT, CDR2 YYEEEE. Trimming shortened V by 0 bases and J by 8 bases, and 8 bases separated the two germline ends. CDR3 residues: CASSLGVAEKLFF. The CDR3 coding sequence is TGTGCCAGCAGCTTGGGAGTAGCCGAAAAACTGTTTTTT.

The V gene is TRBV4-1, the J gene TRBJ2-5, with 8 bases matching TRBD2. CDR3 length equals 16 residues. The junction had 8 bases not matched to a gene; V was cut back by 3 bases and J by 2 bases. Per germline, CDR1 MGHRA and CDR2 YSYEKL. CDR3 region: CASSHSSGGPQETQYF. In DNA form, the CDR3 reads TGCGCCAGCAGCCACTCGTCGGGGGGGCCGCAAGAGACCCAGTACTTC.

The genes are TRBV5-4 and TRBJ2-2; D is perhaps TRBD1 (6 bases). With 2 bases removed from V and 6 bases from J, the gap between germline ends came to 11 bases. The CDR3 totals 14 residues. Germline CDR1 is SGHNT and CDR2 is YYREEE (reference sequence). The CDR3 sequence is CASSLNREPGELFF. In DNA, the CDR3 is TGTGCCAGCAGCTTAAACAGGGAACCCGGGGAGCTGTTTTTT.

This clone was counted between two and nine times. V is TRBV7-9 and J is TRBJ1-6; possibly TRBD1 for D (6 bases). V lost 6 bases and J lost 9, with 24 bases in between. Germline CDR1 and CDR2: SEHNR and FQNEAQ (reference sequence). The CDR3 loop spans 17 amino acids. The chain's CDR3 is CASSPGGGAHIGSPLHF. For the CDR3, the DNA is TGTGCCAGCAGTCCGGGTGGGGGGGCGCATATTGGTTCACCCCTCCACTTT.

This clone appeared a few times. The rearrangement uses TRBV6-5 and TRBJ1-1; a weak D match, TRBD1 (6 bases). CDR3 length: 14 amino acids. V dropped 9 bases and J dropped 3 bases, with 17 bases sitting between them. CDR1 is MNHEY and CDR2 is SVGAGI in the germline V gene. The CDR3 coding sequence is TGTGCCAGAATGGGAGGGGGGCATGACACTGAAGCTTTCTTT. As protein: CARMGGGHDTEAFF.

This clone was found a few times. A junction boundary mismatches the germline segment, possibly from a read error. In nucleotides, the CDR3 is TGCGCCAGCAGCCAAGTCCAAGGGACTAGACTGGATTTT. Amino acids: CASSQVQGTRLDF. The chain links TRBV4-1 to TRBJ2-3; 8 positions match TRBD2. CDR3 length: 13 residues. Germline V gene data show CDR1 as MGHRA and CDR2 as YSYEKL.

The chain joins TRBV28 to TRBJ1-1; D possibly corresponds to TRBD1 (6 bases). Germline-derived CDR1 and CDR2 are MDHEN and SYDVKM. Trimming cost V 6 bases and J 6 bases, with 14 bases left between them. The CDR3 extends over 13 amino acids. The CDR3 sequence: CASSSYRVSEAFF. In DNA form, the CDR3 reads TGTGCCAGCAGCTCGTACAGGGTCTCTGAAGCTTTCTTT.

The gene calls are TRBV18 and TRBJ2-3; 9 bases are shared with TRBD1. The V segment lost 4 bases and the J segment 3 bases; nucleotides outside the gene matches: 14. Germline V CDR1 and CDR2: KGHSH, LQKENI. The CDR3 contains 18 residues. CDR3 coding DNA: TGTGCCAGCTCACTCCCATTGGAGACAGGGGGGAAAACAGATACGCAGTATTTT. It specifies CASSLPLETGGKTDTQYF.

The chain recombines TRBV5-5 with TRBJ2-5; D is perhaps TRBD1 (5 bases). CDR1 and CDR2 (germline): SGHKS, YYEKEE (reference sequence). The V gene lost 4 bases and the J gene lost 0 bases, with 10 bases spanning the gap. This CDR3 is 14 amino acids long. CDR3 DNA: TGTGCCAGCAGCCCCGAGACAGACCAAGAGACCCAGTACTTC. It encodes CASSPETDQETQYF.